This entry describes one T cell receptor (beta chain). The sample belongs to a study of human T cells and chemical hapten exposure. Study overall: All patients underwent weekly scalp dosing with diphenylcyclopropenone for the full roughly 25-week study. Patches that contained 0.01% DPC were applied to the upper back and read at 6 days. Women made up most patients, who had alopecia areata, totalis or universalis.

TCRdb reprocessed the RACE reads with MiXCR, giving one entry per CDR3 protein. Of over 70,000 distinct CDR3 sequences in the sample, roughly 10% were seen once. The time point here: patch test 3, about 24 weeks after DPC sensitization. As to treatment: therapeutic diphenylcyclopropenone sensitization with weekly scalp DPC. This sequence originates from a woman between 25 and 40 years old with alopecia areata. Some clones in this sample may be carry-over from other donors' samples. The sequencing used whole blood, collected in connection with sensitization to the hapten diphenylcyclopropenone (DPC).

The CDR3: CSAKSGGFSNQPQHF. In DNA, the CDR3 is TGCAGTGCTAAGTCGGGGGGGTTTAGCAATCAGCCCCAGCATTTT. The chain recombines TRBV20-1 with TRBJ1-5, with D possibly being TRBD1 (5 bases). The V end was cut by 4 bases, the J end by 0 bases, with 13 bases between. The germline CDR1 and CDR2 sequences are DFQATT and SNEGSKA (reference sequence). The CDR3 is made up of 15 amino acids.